This paragraph reports one T cell receptor (beta chain). The data stem from a study of T cell changes during pregnancy in multiple sclerosis. Measured with immunoSEQ multiplex PCR; TCRdb has only the in-frame clones, and not every one. The sample carries 90,000 or so clones, about 92% recorded once. V lost 2 bases, J lost 4 bases, and 6 bases lay in between. This CDR3 has 13 residues. Germline assignment: CDR1 SGHVS and CDR2 FNYEAQ. The source material was peripheral blood, sampled in the first trimester of pregnancy. The clonotype comes from a female donor with multiple sclerosis, enrolled in a pregnancy study. The chain has TRBV7-6 and TRBJ1-5; D is ambiguous. The chain's CDR3 is CASSLHRNQPQHF. The CDR3, as DNA: TGTGCCAGCAGCTTACACAGAAATCAGCCCCAGCATTTT.